This T cell receptor beta chain appears in the sequencing data of a study of response to subunit inactivated influenza vaccine. Trimming shortened V by 4 bases and J by 6 bases, and 9 bases separated the two germline ends. The CDR3 spans 12 residues. Germline assignment: CDR1 SQVTM and CDR2 ANQGSEA. Each CDR3 protein gets one entry after TCRdb re-called the RT-PCR reads with MiXCR. The sample holds around 710,000 distinct CDR3 sequences, 14% seen once. The sequenced sample was PBMCs from blood, obtained less than 15 days before vaccination. This chain links TRBV29-1 with TRBJ2-2; perhaps TRBD2 as D (6 bases). This TCR was recovered from a middle-aged man who received an inactivated influenza vaccine. The CDR3 is CSVGDFPGELFF. The CDR3 bases are TGCAGCGTTGGGGACTTCCCCGGGGAGCTGTTTTTT.